This T cell receptor beta chain came from a study of cytomegalovirus exposure and HLA in healthy donors. The study, taken as a whole, reports: In vitro confirmation showed a few CMV-associated chains to be CMV antigen specific.

The J segment lost 5 bases and the V segment lost 5 bases, leaving 5 bases of the junction unmatched. The CDR3 runs 15 residues. Germline values: CDR1 MNHEY, CDR2 SVGAGI. Of note for this clone: Its antigen remains unidentified.

With 60 Vbeta and 13 Jbeta primers, the PCR was carried out. The assay was immunoSEQ multiplex PCR, and TCRdb's table has in-frame clones only and misses some. The repertoire includes approximately 160,000 clones, over 80% of them detected once, and roughly 1.9% sits in the top ten. V is TRBV6-5 and J is TRBJ2-7, with 14 bases aligning to TRBD2. The TCR sequence derives from a human donor in good health. Source material: PBMCs. CDR3 sequence reads: CASSRRLAGGNEQYF. The CDR3 nucleotides read TGTGCCAGCAGTCGGCGACTAGCGGGGGGGAACGAGCAGTACTTC.